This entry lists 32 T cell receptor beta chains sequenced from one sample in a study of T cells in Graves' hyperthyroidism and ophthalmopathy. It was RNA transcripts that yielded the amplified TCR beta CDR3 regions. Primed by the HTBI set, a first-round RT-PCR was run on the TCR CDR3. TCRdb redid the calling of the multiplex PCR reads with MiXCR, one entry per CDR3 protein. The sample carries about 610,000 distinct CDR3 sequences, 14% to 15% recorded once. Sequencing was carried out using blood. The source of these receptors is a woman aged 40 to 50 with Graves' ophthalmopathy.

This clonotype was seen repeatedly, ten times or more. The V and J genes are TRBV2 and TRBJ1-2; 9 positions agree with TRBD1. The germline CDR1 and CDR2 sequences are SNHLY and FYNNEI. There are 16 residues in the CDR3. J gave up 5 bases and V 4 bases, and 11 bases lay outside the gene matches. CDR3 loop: CASSGPGQGFFYGYTF. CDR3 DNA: TGTGCCAGCAGTGGACCGGGACAGGGTTTTTTTTATGGCTACACCTTC.

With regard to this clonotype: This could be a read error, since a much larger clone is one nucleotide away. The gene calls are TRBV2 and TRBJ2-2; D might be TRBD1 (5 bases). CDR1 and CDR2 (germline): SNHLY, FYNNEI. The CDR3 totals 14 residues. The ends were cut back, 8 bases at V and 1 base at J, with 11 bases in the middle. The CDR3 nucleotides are TGTGCCAGCGGATTGACAGAGAACACCGGGGAGCTGTTTTTT. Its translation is CASGLTENTGELFF.

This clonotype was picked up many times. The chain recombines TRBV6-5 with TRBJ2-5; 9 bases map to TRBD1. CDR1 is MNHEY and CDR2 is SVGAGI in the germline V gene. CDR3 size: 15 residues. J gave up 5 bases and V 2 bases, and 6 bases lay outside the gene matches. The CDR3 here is CASSYGTGLWETQYF. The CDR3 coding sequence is TGTGCCAGCAGTTACGGGACAGGGCTTTGGGAGACCCAGTACTTC.

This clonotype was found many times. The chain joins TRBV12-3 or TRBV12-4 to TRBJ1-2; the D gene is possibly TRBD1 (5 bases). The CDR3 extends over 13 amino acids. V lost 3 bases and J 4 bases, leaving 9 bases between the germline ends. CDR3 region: CASSFWGGYGYTF. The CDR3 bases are TGTGCCAGCAGTTTTTGGGGCGGCTATGGCTACACCTTC.

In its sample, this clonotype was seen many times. The CDR3 sequence is CSARGPTDYSNQPQHF. The CDR3 nucleotides are TGCAGTGCTAGAGGCCCGACAGATTATAGCAATCAGCCCCAGCATTTT. The gene calls are TRBV20-1 and TRBJ1-5, with a possible D match to TRBD1 (5 bases). The CDR3 is 16 amino acids. Germline V gene lookup returns CDR1 DFQATT and CDR2 SNEGSKA (reference sequence). The V end lost 1 base, the J end lost 0 bases, and 13 bases lay between the germline ends.

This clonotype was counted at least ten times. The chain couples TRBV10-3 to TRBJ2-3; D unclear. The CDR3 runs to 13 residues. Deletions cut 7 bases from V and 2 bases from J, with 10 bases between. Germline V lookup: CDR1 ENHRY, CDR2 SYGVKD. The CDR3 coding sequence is TGTGCCATCACCAACAAACTCACAGATACGCAGTATTTT. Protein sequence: CAITNKLTDTQYF.

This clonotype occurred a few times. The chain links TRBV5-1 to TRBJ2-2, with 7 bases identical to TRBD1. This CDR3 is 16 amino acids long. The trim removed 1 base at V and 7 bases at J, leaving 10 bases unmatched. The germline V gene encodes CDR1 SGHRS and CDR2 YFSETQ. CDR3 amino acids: CASSLSLQGEGGELFF. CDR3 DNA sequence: TGCGCCAGCAGCTTGAGTCTCCAGGGGGAAGGCGGGGAGCTGTTTTTT.

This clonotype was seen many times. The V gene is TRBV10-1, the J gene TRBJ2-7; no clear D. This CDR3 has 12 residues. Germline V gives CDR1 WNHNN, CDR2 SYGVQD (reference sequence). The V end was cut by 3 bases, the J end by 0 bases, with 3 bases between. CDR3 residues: CASSDCSYEQYF. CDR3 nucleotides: TGCGCCAGCAGTGATTGCTCCTACGAGCAGTACTTC.

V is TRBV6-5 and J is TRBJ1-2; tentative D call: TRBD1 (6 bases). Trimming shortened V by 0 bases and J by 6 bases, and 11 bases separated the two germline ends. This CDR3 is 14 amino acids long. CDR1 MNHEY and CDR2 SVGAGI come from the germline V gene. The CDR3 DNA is TGTGCCAGCAGTTACTCGTCAGGGGCCCATGGCTACACCTTC. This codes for CASSYSSGAHGYTF.

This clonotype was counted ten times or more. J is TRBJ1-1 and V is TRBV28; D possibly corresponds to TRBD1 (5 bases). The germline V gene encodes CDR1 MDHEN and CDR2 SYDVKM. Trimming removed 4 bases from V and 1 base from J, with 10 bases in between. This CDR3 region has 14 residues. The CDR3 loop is CASSSLTGNTEAFF. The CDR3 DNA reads TGTGCCAGCAGTTCCCTTACAGGGAACACTGAAGCTTTCTTT.

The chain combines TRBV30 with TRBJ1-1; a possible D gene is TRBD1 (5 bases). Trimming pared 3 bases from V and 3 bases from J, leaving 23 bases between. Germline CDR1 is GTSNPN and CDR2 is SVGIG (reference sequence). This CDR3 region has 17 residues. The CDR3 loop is CAWSHLSGPGGDTEAFF. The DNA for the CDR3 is TGTGCCTGGAGCCACCTTTCAGGGCCCGGGGGAGACACTGAAGCTTTCTTT.

CDR3 protein: CASSPTLLAGGGYEEQYF. The CDR3 DNA sequence: TGTGCCAGCAGTCCCACCCTTCTAGCGGGGGGAGGATACGAGGAGCAGTACTTC. The chain uses TRBV12-3 or TRBV12-4 and TRBJ2-7, with TRBD2 identical over 11 bases. Losses at the gene ends were 5 bases for V and 7 bases for J; bases not matched to a gene: 19. The CDR3 runs to 18 residues.

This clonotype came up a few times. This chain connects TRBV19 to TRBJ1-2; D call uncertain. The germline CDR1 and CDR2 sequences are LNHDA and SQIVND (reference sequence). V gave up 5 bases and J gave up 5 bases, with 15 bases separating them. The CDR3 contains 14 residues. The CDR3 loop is CASSLHRPLYGYTF. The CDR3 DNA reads TGTGCCAGTAGTTTGCACAGACCTCTTTATGGCTACACCTTC.

The CDR3 here is CASRSGPYEQYF. Here the CDR3 DNA reads TGTGCCAGCAGGTCGGGACCCTACGAGCAGTACTTC. V and J are TRBV12-3 or TRBV12-4 and TRBJ2-7; D tentatively reads TRBD1 or TRBD2 (5 bases each). The CDR3 runs 12 residues. V lost 6 bases and J lost 2, with 8 bases in between.

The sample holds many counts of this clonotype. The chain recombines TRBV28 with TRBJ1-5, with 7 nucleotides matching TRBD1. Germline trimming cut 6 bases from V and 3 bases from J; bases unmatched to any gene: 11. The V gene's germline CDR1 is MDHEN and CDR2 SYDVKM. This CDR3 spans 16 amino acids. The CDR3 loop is CASSSYGTDNNQPQHF. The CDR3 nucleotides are TGTGCCAGCAGCTCCTACGGGACAGATAACAATCAGCCCCAGCATTTT.

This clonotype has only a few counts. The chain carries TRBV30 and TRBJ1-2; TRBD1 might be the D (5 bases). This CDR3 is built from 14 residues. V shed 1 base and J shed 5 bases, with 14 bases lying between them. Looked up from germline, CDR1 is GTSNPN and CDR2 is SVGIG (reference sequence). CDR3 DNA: TGTGCCTGGAGTGGGACGTCTGGGGGGTATGGCTACACCTTC. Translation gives CAWSGTSGGYGYTF.

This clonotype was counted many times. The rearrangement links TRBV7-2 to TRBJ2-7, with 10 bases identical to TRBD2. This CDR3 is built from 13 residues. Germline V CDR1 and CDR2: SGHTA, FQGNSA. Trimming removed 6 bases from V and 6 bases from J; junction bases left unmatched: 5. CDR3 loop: CASSFSGGLEQYF. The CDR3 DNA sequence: TGTGCCAGCAGTTTTAGCGGGGGGCTCGAGCAGTACTTC.

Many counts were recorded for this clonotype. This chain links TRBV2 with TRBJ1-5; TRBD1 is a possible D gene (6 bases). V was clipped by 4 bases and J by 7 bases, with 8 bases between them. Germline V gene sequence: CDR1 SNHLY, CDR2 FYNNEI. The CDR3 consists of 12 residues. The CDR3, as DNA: TGTGCCAGCAGTGTACAGGGCCAGCCCCAGCATTTT. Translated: CASSVQGQPQHF.

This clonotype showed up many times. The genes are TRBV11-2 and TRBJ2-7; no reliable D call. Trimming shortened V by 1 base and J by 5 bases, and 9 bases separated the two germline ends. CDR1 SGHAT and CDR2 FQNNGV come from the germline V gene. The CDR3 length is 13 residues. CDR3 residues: CASSLGPLDEQYF. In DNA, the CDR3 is TGTGCCAGCAGCTTAGGGCCCCTAGACGAGCAGTACTTC.

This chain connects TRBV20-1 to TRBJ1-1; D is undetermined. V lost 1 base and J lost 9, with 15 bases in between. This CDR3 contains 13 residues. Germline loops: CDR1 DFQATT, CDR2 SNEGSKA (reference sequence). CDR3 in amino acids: CSARVGDTTKAFF. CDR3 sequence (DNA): TGCAGTGCTAGAGTAGGAGACACGACAAAAGCTTTCTTT.

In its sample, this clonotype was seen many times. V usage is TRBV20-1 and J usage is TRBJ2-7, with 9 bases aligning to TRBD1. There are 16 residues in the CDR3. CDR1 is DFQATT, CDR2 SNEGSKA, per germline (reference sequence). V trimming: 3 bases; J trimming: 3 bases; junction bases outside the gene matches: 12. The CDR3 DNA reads TGCAGTGCTAGCCGAAACCCCGGGACAGGGATCTACGAGCAGTACTTC. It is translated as CSASRNPGTGIYEQYF.

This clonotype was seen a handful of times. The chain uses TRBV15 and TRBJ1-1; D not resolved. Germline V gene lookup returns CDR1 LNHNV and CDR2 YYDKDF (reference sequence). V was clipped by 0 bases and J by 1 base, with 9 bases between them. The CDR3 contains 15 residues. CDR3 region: CATSREVFGNTEAFF. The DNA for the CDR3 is TGTGCCACCAGCAGAGAAGTATTCGGGAACACTGAAGCTTTCTTT.

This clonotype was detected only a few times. The CDR3 reads CASSPGTGTDTQYF. The CDR3 region has the DNA TGCGCCAGCAGCCCTGGGACAGGCACAGATACGCAGTATTTT. This rearrangement joins TRBV5-1 to TRBJ2-3, with 7 positions matching TRBD1. V lost 4 bases, J lost 1 base, and 3 bases stayed unmatched. CDR1 is SGHRS, CDR2 YFSETQ, per germline. This CDR3 region has 14 residues.

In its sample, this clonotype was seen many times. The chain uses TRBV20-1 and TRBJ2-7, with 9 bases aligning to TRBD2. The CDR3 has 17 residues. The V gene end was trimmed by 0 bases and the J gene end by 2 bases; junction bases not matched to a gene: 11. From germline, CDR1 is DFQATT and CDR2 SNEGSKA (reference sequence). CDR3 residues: CSARDGAGGRNPYEQYF. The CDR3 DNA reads TGCAGTGCTAGAGATGGGGCGGGAGGGAGAAACCCCTACGAGCAGTACTTC.

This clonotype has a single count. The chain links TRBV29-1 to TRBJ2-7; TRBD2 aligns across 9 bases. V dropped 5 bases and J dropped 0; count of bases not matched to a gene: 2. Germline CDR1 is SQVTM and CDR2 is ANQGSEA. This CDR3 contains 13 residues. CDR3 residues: CSVLAGSSYEQYF. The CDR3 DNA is TGCAGCGTTCTAGCGGGAAGCTCCTACGAGCAGTACTTC.

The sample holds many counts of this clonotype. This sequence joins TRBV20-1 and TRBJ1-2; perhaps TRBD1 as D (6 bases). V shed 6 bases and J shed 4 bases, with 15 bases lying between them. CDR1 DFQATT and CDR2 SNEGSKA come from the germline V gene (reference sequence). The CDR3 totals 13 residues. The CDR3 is CSAPTEGGYGYTF. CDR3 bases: TGCAGTGCACCGACCGAGGGGGGCTATGGCTACACCTTC.

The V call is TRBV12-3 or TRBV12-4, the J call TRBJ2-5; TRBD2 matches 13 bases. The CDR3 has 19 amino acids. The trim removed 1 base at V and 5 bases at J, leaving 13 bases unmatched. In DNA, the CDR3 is TGTGCCAGCAGTTTAGTCGGACTAGCGGGAGCGGCCGGGAGTGAGACCCAGTACTTC. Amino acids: CASSLVGLAGAAGSETQYF.

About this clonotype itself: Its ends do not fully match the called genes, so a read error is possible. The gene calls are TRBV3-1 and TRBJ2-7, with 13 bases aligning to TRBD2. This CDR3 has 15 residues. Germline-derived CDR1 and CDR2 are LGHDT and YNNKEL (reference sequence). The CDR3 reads CASSQAGTSGTKISF. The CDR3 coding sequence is TGTGCCAGCAGCCAGGCCGGGACTAGCGGGACGAAAATTAGCTTC.

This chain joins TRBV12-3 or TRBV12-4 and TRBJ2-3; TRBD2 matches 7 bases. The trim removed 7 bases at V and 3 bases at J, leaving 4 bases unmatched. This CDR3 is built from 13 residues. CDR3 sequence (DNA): TGTGCCAGCACCCCAGCGGGAACAGATACGCAGTATTTT. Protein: CASTPAGTDTQYF.

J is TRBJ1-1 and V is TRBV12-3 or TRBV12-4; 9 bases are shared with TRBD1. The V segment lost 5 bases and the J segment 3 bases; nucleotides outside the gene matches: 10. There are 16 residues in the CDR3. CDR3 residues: CASSHGQGRYDTEAFF. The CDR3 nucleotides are TGTGCCAGCAGTCACGGACAGGGGAGGTATGACACTGAAGCTTTCTTT.

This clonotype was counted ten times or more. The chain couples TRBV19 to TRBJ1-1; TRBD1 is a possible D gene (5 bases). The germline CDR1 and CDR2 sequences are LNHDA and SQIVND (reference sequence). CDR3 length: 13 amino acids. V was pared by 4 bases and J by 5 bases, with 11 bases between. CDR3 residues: CASSTGRWTEAFF. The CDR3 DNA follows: TGTGCCAGTAGTACAGGGAGGTGGACTGAAGCTTTCTTT.

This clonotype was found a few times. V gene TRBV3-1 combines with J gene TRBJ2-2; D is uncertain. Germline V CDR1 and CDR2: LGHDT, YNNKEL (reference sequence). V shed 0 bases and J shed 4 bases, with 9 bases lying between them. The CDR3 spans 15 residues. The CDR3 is CASSQEGFPTGELFF. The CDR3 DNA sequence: TGTGCCAGCAGCCAAGAGGGCTTCCCCACCGGGGAGCTGTTTTTT. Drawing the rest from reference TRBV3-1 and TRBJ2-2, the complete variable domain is DTAVSQTPKYLVTQMGNDKSIKCEQNLGHDTMYWYKQDSKKFLKIMFSYNNKELIINETVPNRFSPKSPDKAHLNLHINSLELGDSAVYFCASSQEGFPTGELFFGEGSRLTVL.